Following are 2 T cell receptor beta chains from one sample sequenced in a study of early T cells in non-severe SARS-CoV-2 infection. MiXCR, run by TCRdb on the 5' RACE reads, gives a single entry per CDR3 protein. The table has 55,000 to 75,000 distinct CDR3 sequences, 5.5% to 7% seen once. Sequenced here: whole blood, sampled at baseline. These receptors were taken from an adult who was a healthcare worker with PCR-confirmed SARS-CoV-2 infection or an uninfected control (not recorded which).

This clonotype occurred many times. The V call is TRBV20-1, the J call TRBJ2-3; the D gene is possibly TRBD2 (6 bases). The CDR3 totals 15 residues. Trimming took off 0 bases at V and 0 bases at J, with 10 bases between the two ends. Germline CDR1 reads DFQATT; CDR2 reads SNEGSKA (reference sequence). The CDR3 sequence is CSARDSGDSTDTQYF. CDR3 coding DNA: TGCAGTGCTAGAGATAGCGGAGACAGCACAGATACGCAGTATTTT.

In this sample, this clonotype turned up a few times. The genes are TRBV4-3 and TRBJ2-3, with TRBD1 as a possible D gene (6 bases). The V end lost 2 bases, the J end lost 2 bases, and 11 bases lay between the germline ends. CDR1 LGHNA and CDR2 YSLEER come from the germline V gene. The CDR3 has 15 residues. In nucleotides, the CDR3 is TGCGCCAGCAGCCAAAGGACAGTCCACACAGATACGCAGTATTTT. This sequence encodes CASSQRTVHTDTQYF.